Presented here are 18 T cell receptor beta chains from one specimen sequenced in a study of blood T cells in healthy people across ages. Primers used in a second PCR of about 6 to 11 cycles were a sample-barcoded 5' primer and a J-beta primer mix. TCRdb used MiXCR to reprocess the 5' RACE reads, holding one entry per CDR3 protein. The sample holds fewer than 2 million distinct CDR3 sequences; approximately 39% are singletons and the top ten take under 25%. Sequencing was carried out using blood. The receptors derive from a human donor in good health.

This sequence joins TRBV7-2 and TRBJ2-5; unclear D gene. V lost 8 bases and J lost 5, with 15 bases in between. The germline V gene has CDR1 SGHTA and CDR2 FQGNSA. This CDR3 has 13 residues. CDR3 in DNA: TGTGCCAGCCGGTCGGCAGGACCGGAGACCCAGTACTTC. It encodes CASRSAGPETQYF.

The V call is TRBV5-1, the J call TRBJ1-1; D might be TRBD1 (5 bases). The CDR3 spans 16 residues. Germline values: CDR1 SGHRS, CDR2 YFSETQ. Trimming pared 4 bases from V and 1 base from J, leaving 17 bases between. CDR3 sequence: CASSPEVGVRNTEAFF. The CDR3 nucleotides are TGCGCCAGCAGCCCCGAGGTGGGGGTGAGGAACACTGAAGCTTTCTTT.

This chain joins TRBV5-1 and TRBJ2-1; D may be TRBD1 (6 bases). Per the germline V gene, CDR1 is SGHRS and CDR2 is YFSETQ. V was trimmed by 2 bases and J by 5 bases, leaving 17 bases between them. This CDR3 region has 16 residues. The DNA of the CDR3 is TGCGCCAGCAGCTTATATAGGGGGTCGGTGGACAATGAGCAGTTCTTC. Protein product: CASSLYRGSVDNEQFF.

The chain uses TRBV24-1 and TRBJ1-1; 7 bases match TRBD1. V lost 3 bases, J lost 4 bases, and 7 bases stayed unmatched. CDR3 length: 15 amino acids. CDR1 is KGHDR, CDR2 SFDVKD, per germline. The CDR3, as DNA: TGTGCCACCAGTGATGCCCGACAGGGCCGCACTGAAGCTTTCTTT. The encoded protein is CATSDARQGRTEAFF.

The rearrangement joins TRBV7-9 to TRBJ1-1, with 7 nucleotides matching TRBD1. V lost 4 bases and J lost 1; bases outside the gene matches: 6. Germline CDR1 is SEHNR and CDR2 is FQNEAQ (reference sequence). The CDR3 is 15 amino acids. The CDR3 nucleotides are TGTGCCAGCAGCTCTTCAGGGGGGGCGAACACTGAAGCTTTCTTT. Translated, it gives CASSSSGGANTEAFF.

The J gene is TRBJ1-5, the V gene TRBV12-3 or TRBV12-4; D gene unclear. Trimming removed 5 bases from V and 4 bases from J, with 12 bases in between. The length of the CDR3 is 14 residues. CDR3 sequence reads: CASSHTGKNQPQHF. CDR3 sequence (DNA): TGTGCCAGCAGTCACACGGGTAAGAATCAGCCCCAGCATTTT.

Ten or more counts support this clonotype. In DNA, the CDR3 is TGTGCCACCAGTGATCGTATGACCAGCTCCTACAATGAGCAGTTCTTC. Translated, it gives CATSDRMTSSYNEQFF. The V and J genes are TRBV24-1 and TRBJ2-1; the D is unclear. This CDR3 comprises 16 residues. From germline, CDR1 is KGHDR and CDR2 SFDVKD. V lost 3 bases, J lost 0 bases, and 11 bases lay in between.

This clonotype came up a few times. The chain employs TRBV7-6 and TRBJ2-1; maybe TRBD2 (5 bases). V lost 6 bases, J lost 8 bases, and 23 bases lay in between. In germline, CDR1 is SGHVS, CDR2 FNYEAQ. This CDR3 has 16 amino acids. In DNA form, the CDR3 reads TGTGCCAGCAGTTTACTAGACCCGCAAGAGGGCGATGAGCAGTTCTTC. Amino acids: CASSLLDPQEGDEQFF.

This clonotype turned up a few times. CDR3 DNA sequence: TGCGCCAGCAGCCAGCAGGGGGGGGGGCACTATGGCTACACCTTC. Translating it yields CASSQQGGGHYGYTF. The rearrangement uses TRBV4-3 and TRBJ1-2, with 7 bases fitting TRBD1. CDR1 LGHNA and CDR2 YSLEER come from the germline V gene. V was pared by 3 bases and J by 3 bases, with 7 bases of the junction left unmatched. The CDR3 has 15 amino acids.

The CDR3 DNA sequence: TGCAGTGCTAAACAGAGCCCCCGGACAGATATAGACTACACCTTC. Protein: CSAKQSPRTDIDYTF. The chain couples TRBV20-1 to TRBJ1-2, with D possibly being TRBD1 (6 bases). Germline V gives CDR1 DFQATT, CDR2 SNEGSKA (reference sequence). CDR3 length: 15 amino acids. Between the trimmed V and J ends, which lost 4 bases and 10 bases, there was a span of 25 bases.

This clonotype was detected only a few times. The chain recombines TRBV11-3 with TRBJ2-5; D call uncertain. TRBJ2-7 matches the DNA end more closely, so the J call is doubtful. This CDR3 has 13 amino acids. Germline-derived CDR1 and CDR2 are SGHNT and YENEEA. CDR3 loop: CASSLREPYEQYF. The DNA of the CDR3 is TGTGCCAGCAGCTTGCGAGAACCCTACGAGCAGTACTTC.

For this clonotype: This clone may be a read error of a much larger clone one base away. The gene calls are TRBV6-2 or TRBV6-3 and TRBJ2-1; possibly TRBD1 for D (6 bases). The V gene's germline CDR1 is MNHEY and CDR2 SVGEGT. This CDR3 has 14 residues. The CDR3, as DNA: TGTGCCCGCAGTAAAGGGGGTCGTATGGGTGAGCAGTTCTTC. Amino acids: CARSKGGRMGEQFF.

This chain uses TRBV20-1 with TRBJ1-1; tentatively, D is TRBD1 (6 bases). The length of the CDR3 is 12 residues. Germline-derived CDR1 and CDR2 are DFQATT and SNEGSKA (reference sequence). V dropped 8 bases and J dropped 5 bases, with 15 bases sitting between them. The CDR3 DNA reads TGCAGTACCTATTACAGGGAGACTGAAGCTTTCTTT. This codes for CSTYYRETEAFF.

This chain links TRBV6-6 with TRBJ2-5; D may match TRBD1 or TRBD2 (6 bases each). The CDR3 loop spans 17 amino acids. CDR1 is MNHNY, CDR2 SVGAGI, per germline (reference sequence). V gave up 6 bases and J gave up 5 bases, with 25 bases separating them. The CDR3 is CASRGMRRGAGWETQYF. CDR3 in DNA: TGTGCCAGCAGGGGCATGAGGAGGGGGGCTGGCTGGGAGACCCAGTACTTC.

This rearrangement joins TRBV2 to TRBJ1-1; 8 bases line up with TRBD1. Trimming cost V 2 bases and J 0 bases; bases outside gene matches: 5. The CDR3 is 16 amino acids. Per germline, CDR1 SNHLY and CDR2 FYNNEI. The CDR3 is CASSEQGAWMNTEAFF. CDR3 bases: TGTGCCAGCAGTGAACAGGGGGCCTGGATGAACACTGAAGCTTTCTTT.

This clonotype has more than one count but fewer than ten. The chain carries TRBV7-2 and TRBJ2-3, with 8 positions matching TRBD2. CDR1 is SGHTA and CDR2 is FQGNSA in the germline V gene. Unmatched junction bases numbered 11, after V lost 4 bases and J lost 2 bases. The CDR3 extends over 17 amino acids. The CDR3 coding sequence is TGTGCCAGCAGCTCCCGGTGGAGCGGGGGTTCCACAGATACGCAGTATTTT. Its translation: CASSSRWSGGSTDTQYF.

There are many counts of this clonotype. The chain carries TRBV20-1 and TRBJ1-1; TRBD1 matches at 8 bases. Germline loops: CDR1 DFQATT, CDR2 SNEGSKA (reference sequence). The CDR3 spans 14 residues. Unmatched junction bases numbered 9, after V lost 6 bases and J lost 3 bases. In DNA form, the CDR3 reads TGCAGTGCCCCCTTCAGGGGGCTAGACACTGAAGCTTTCTTT. Residues: CSAPFRGLDTEAFF.

This clonotype was counted a few times. The J gene is TRBJ2-7, the V gene TRBV6-5; the D gene could be TRBD1 or TRBD2 (7 bases each). V was trimmed by 6 bases and J by 1 base, leaving 13 bases between them. Germline CDR1 reads MNHEY; CDR2 reads SVGAGI. This CDR3 spans 14 amino acids. The CDR3 DNA follows: TGTGCCAGCAGCGACAGGGAGGGGTCCTACGAGCAGTACTTC. Amino acid sequence: CASSDREGSYEQYF.